Presented here are 11 T cell receptor beta chains from one specimen sequenced in a study of blood T cell repertoires in COVID-19. Produced via immunoSEQ multiplex PCR; TCRdb's table is partial and in-frame only. The table lists approximately 300,000 clones, around 90% of them singletons. The specimen was peripheral blood. These receptors were collected from a man between 18 and 35 years old who had recovered from COVID-19.

V usage is TRBV10-3 and J usage is TRBJ2-7; a weak D match, TRBD1 (5 bases). V lost 5 bases to trimming and J lost 6 bases, with 17 bases between them. This CDR3 is built from 14 residues. Germline loops: CDR1 ENHRY, CDR2 SYGVKD. The CDR3 DNA is TGTGCCATCAGTCTCACAGGCCAGGCGGCCGAGCAGTACTTC. Translating it yields CAISLTGQAAEQYF.

The genes are TRBV29-1 and TRBJ1-2; 9 bases line up with TRBD1. Germline CDR1 reads SQVTM; CDR2 reads ANQGSEA. CDR3 length equals 12 residues. V shed 7 bases and J 8 bases; nucleotides not matched to a gene: 8. The CDR3: CSAGTGLRGYTF. DNA for the CDR3: TGCAGCGCCGGGACAGGGCTAAGAGGCTACACCTTC.

This clone appeared once. The rearrangement uses TRBV7-3 and TRBJ2-1, with 9 positions matching TRBD2. The CDR3 extends over 16 amino acids. Trimming cost V 4 bases and J 3 bases; bases outside gene matches: 7. Germline V gives CDR1 SGHTA, CDR2 FQGTGA. This CDR3 is CASSSSSGAVYNEQFF. In DNA form, the CDR3 reads TGTGCCAGCAGCTCTTCTAGCGGGGCCGTCTACAATGAGCAGTTCTTC.

This clone has more than one count but fewer than ten. The V call is TRBV27, the J call TRBJ1-5, with a weak D call TRBD1 (6 bases). CDR1 and CDR2 (germline): MNHEY, SMNVEV (reference sequence). The V and J ends lost 6 bases and 0 bases respectively, with 15 bases between them. The CDR3 loop spans 16 amino acids. DNA for the CDR3: TGTGCCAGCAGGCCCGCAGGGGCCTATAGCAATCAGCCCCAGCATTTT. Protein product: CASRPAGAYSNQPQHF.

The rearrangement uses TRBV11-3 and TRBJ2-3; tentative D call: TRBD2 (6 bases). Germline V gene sequence: CDR1 SGHNT, CDR2 YENEEA. The CDR3 runs 15 residues. V was shortened by 5 bases and J by 8 bases, with 20 bases between the two germline ends. The CDR3 sequence is CASSPPGTHHGTQYF. The CDR3 DNA reads TGTGCCAGCAGCCCCCCTGGGACTCATCACGGTACGCAGTATTTT.

The rearrangement joins TRBV29-1 to TRBJ1-1; weak D call: TRBD1 (6 bases). Germline V CDR1 and CDR2: SQVTM, ANQGSEA. Trimming stripped 6 bases from V and 0 bases from J, with 11 bases between. There are 13 residues in the CDR3. Here the CDR3 DNA reads TGCAGCGTAACGGGACACCTGAACACTGAAGCTTTCTTT. Translating it yields CSVTGHLNTEAFF.

The rearrangement joins TRBV4-3 to TRBJ2-4; D is possibly TRBD2 (6 bases). The CDR3 length is 20 residues. V dropped 0 bases and J dropped 0 bases, with 21 bases sitting between them. CDR1 and CDR2 from the germline V gene are LGHNA and YSLEER. The CDR3 nucleotides are TGCGCCAGCAGCCAAGATAATCCGCAGGCGGGGAAAATAGCCAAAAACATTCAGTACTTC. Amino acid sequence: CASSQDNPQAGKIAKNIQYF.

The rearrangement uses TRBV27 and TRBJ1-2, with D perhaps matching TRBD1 (5 bases). Germline V lookup: CDR1 MNHEY, CDR2 SMNVEV (reference sequence). The V end lost 8 bases, the J end lost 8 bases, and 18 bases lay between the germline ends. The CDR3 contains 13 residues. In DNA, the CDR3 is TGTGCCAGCCTACCGGCGGGGGGGGGAGGCTACACCTTC. It is translated as CASLPAGGGGYTF.

The V and J genes are TRBV15 and TRBJ2-7; D is perhaps TRBD2 (6 bases). Trimming pared 1 base from V and 2 bases from J, leaving 12 bases between. The germline gives CDR1 LNHNV, CDR2 YYDKDF (reference sequence). CDR3 length: 15 amino acids. The CDR3 nucleotides are TGTGCCACCAGCAGAGTCCAGGGAGGAACCTACGAGCAGTACTTC. Translating it yields CATSRVQGGTYEQYF. Looking up the rest from reference TRBV15 and TRBJ2-7 gives the full variable domain: DAMVIQNPRYQVTQFGKPVTLSCSQTLNHNVMYWYQQKSSQAPKLLFHYYDKDFNNEADTPDNFQSRRPNTSFCFLDIRSPGLGDTAMYLCATSRVQGGTYEQYFGPGTRLTVT.

This clone was seen once. The chain uses TRBV7-3 and TRBJ2-1; D is possibly TRBD1 (5 bases). Germline-derived CDR1 and CDR2 are SGHTA and FQGTGA. The CDR3 length is 14 residues. With 3 bases removed from V and 0 bases from J, the gap between germline ends came to 6 bases. The CDR3 coding sequence is TGTGCCAGCAGCTTCGACAGCTCCTACAATGAGCAGTTCTTC. Its translation: CASSFDSSYNEQFF.

This clone has just one count. The chain combines TRBV23-1 with TRBJ2-7, with D perhaps TRBD1 (7 bases). TRBV23-1 has ORF status, its function being uncertain. This CDR3 has 16 residues. Trimming shortened V by 1 base and J by 0 bases, and 13 bases separated the two germline ends. CDR3 protein: CASSQYCGDSSYEQYF. Written as DNA, the CDR3 is TGCGCCAGCAGTCAATATTGCGGGGACAGCTCCTACGAGCAGTACTTC.